The following is a T cell receptor (beta chain) sequence with its context. Antigen: not known. A junction boundary mismatches the germline segment, possibly from a read error. After pathologic assessment, macro-dissection selected premalignant or tumor cells for extraction. CDR1 and CDR2 from the germline V gene are ENHRY and SYGVKD. The CDR3 is 18 residues long. This entry is derived from a study of immune evolution from preneoplasia to lung adenocarcinoma. Across the study: HLA loss of heterozygosity: roughly 6.6% AIS, about 15% MIA, roughly 30% ADC, none AAH. Study-level points and caveats: Clonality was highest in normal lung, lower in later-stage lesions apparently.

The data were produced by immunoSEQ multiplex PCR, yet TCRdb's version contains in-frame clones alone and is incomplete. The sample lists 9,200 or so clones, over 80% occurring once. The V and J genes are TRBV10-3 and TRBJ1-2; D unresolved. Sequencing was done on a sample of FFPE minimally invasive lung adenocarcinoma tissue. The TCR was taken from an older donor with lung adenocarcinoma. DNA of the CDR3: TGTGCCATCAGTGAGTCGAATAAATTGGTCTCCCCTAAATATGGCTACACCTTC. Translation gives CAISESNKLVSPKYGYTF.